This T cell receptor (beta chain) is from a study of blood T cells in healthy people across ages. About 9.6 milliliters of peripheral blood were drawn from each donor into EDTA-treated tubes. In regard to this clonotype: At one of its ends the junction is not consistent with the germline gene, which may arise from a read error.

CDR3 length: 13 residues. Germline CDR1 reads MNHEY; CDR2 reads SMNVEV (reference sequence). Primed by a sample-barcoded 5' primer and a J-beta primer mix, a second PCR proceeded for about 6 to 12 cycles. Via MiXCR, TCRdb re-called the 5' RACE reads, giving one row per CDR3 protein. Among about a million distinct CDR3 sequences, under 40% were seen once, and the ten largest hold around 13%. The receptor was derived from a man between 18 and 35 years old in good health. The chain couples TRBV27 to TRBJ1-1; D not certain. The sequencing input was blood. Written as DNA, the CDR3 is TGTGCCAGCGGGAGGACGGAGAACACTGAAGATTTCTTT. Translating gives CASGRTENTEDFF.